Listed below are T cell receptor beta chains from one sample, sequenced in a study of PD-1 blockade in classical Hodgkin lymphoma. Sequencing was performed with immunoSEQ multiplex PCR; in TCRdb, only in-frame clones are kept and a portion is missing. The table shows 100,000 or so clones, with 89% occurring only once. Specimen: peripheral blood mononuclear cells (PBMCs), collected before the fourth cycle of nivolumab. The receptor set was obtained from a human donor with classical Hodgkin lymphoma. Both conserved end residues are part of each CDR3. A D gene is named only where the DNA matches it firmly. A clone size is listed for some rows: how often the clone was seen (once, few, many), or a class if it is expanded.

TRBD1	TRBV19	NA	TRBJ2-2	CASSPIMGSGQFAYTGELFF	TGTGCCAGTAGTCCTATAATGGGGTCGGGACAGTTCGCGTACACCGGGGAGCTGTTTTTT
TRBD2	TRBV28	NA	TRBJ2-1	CASETVGLAGDLSQYNEQFF	TGTGCCAGCGAGACCGTTGGGCTAGCGGGAGATTTGTCGCAGTACAATGAGCAGTTCTTC
NA	TRBV7-9	NA	TRBJ2-2	CASSFEIRGSRFDTGELFF	TGTGCCAGCAGCTTCGAGATAAGGGGGAGCAGGTTTGACACCGGGGAGCTGTTTTTT
TRBD2	TRBV9	NA	TRBJ2-3	CATTPPRAGADTQYF	TGTGCCACTACCCCACCGAGAGCGGGAGCAGATACGCAGTATTTT
TRBD1	TRBV5-4	NA	TRBJ2-7	CASSPNGDRVFEQYF	TGTGCCAGCAGCCCAAACGGGGACAGGGTTTTCGAGCAGTACTTC
NA	TRBV7-2	NA	TRBJ2-7	CASSLVTSISSYEQYF	TGTGCCAGCAGCTTAGTTACTTCAATTAGCTCCTACGAGCAGTACTTC
NA	TRBV7-9	NA	TRBJ1-1	CASSLAGQGYTEAFF	TGTGCCAGCAGCTTAGCGGGGCAGGGGTATACTGAAGCTTTCTTT
NA	TRBV13	NA	TRBJ2-3	CASSPTSGPDTQYF	TGTGCCAGCAGCCCCACTTCAGGGCCAGATACGCAGTATTTT
TRBD1	TRBV28	NA	TRBJ1-5	CASSSGDRGSNQPQHF	TGTGCCAGCAGTTCTGGGGACAGGGGGAGCAATCAGCCCCAGCATTTT
NA	TRBV5-4	NA	TRBJ2-1	CASGGGQYNEQFF	TGTGCCAGCGGCGGGGGACAGTACAATGAGCAGTTCTTC
NA	TRBV27	NA	TRBJ1-2	CASSFRDVGERDGYTF	TGTGCCAGCAGTTTTCGCGACGTAGGGGAAAGGGATGGCTACACCTTC
TRBD2	TRBV5-1	once	TRBJ2-7	CASSPWTSGRVEQYF	TGCGCCAGCAGCCCCTGGACTAGCGGGAGGGTTGAGCAGTACTTC
TRBD1	TRBV18	NA	TRBJ1-5	CASSGQGTDQPQHF	TGTGCCAGCTCCGGACAGGGGACTGATCAGCCCCAGCATTTT
TRBD2	TRBV28	NA	TRBJ2-3	CASSQLAGWGDTQYF	TGTGCCAGCAGTCAATTAGCGGGATGGGGAGATACGCAGTATTTT
NA	TRBV27	NA	TRBJ1-5	CASSLAGSNQPQHF	TGTGCCAGCAGTTTGGCGGGGAGCAATCAGCCCCAGCATTTT
NA	TRBV5-1	NA	TRBJ2-7	CASSLEGQYYEQYF	TGCGCCAGCAGCTTGGAGGGACAATACTACGAGCAGTACTTC
TRBD2	TRBV29-1	NA	TRBJ2-1	CSVGLAGGSSYNEQFF	TGCAGCGTTGGGCTAGCGGGGGGATCATCCTACAATGAGCAGTTCTTC
TRBD2	TRBV4-1	NA	TRBJ2-4	CASTLAGGPAKNIQYF	TGCGCCAGCACCCTAGCGGGAGGGCCTGCCAAAAACATTCAGTACTTC
NA	TRBV7-2	few	TRBJ2-3	CASSFTPTDTQYF	TGTGCCAGCAGCTTCACCCCCACAGATACGCAGTATTTT
NA	TRBV4-1	NA	TRBJ1-4	CASSQEGGRIDEEKLFF	TGCGCCAGCAGCCAAGAGGGGGGTCGAATCGACGAGGAAAAACTGTTTTTT
TRBD2	TRBV28	NA	TRBJ2-7	CATRTIAGRGEQYF	TGTGCCACTAGAACTATAGCGGGGCGAGGGGAGCAGTACTTC
NA	TRBV27	NA	TRBJ2-7	CASSSGAPYEQYF	TGTGCCAGCAGTTCAGGAGCGCCCTACGAGCAGTACTTC
TRBD1	TRBV30	NA	TRBJ2-2	CAWRNRGNTGELFF	TGTGCCTGGAGGAACAGGGGAAACACCGGGGAGCTGTTTTTT
NA	TRBV19	once	TRBJ2-5	CASSETGGGLAQYF	TGTGCCAGTAGTGAGACCGGAGGGGGATTGGCCCAGTACTTC
TRBD1	TRBV5-6	NA	TRBJ2-5	CASSLGTAKETQYF	TGTGCCAGCAGCTTAGGGACAGCCAAAGAGACCCAGTACTTC
NA	TRBV4-1	NA	TRBJ1-1	CASSHTGTQNTEAFF	TGCGCCAGCAGCCATACCGGGACACAGAACACTGAAGCTTTCTTT
NA	TRBV4-1	NA	TRBJ2-5	CASSQDREKVSRETQYF	TGCGCCAGCAGCCAAGATAGGGAGAAAGTATCCCGGGAGACCCAGTACTTC
NA	TRBV4-3	NA	TRBJ2-2	CASSQKWGGELFF	TGCGCCAGCAGCCAAAAGTGGGGCGGGGAGCTGTTTTTT
NA	TRBV7-7	NA	TRBJ1-3	CASSPLQGPGNTIYF	TGTGCCAGCAGCCCCCTCCAGGGACCTGGAAACACCATATATTTT
NA	TRBV28	NA	TRBJ1-5	CASSLGHLGNQPQHF	TGTGCCAGCAGTTTAGGCCACTTGGGCAATCAGCCCCAGCATTTT
NA	TRBV11-2	NA	TRBJ2-7	CASSEEGNEQYF	TGTGCCAGCAGCGAAGAAGGGAACGAGCAGTACTTC
NA	TRBV29-1	NA	TRBJ2-2	CSVGGMVAGELFF	TGCAGCGTTGGGGGAATGGTAGCCGGGGAGCTGTTTTTT
TRBD1	TRBV18	NA	TRBJ1-2	CASSPRQGADYGYTF	TGTGCCAGCTCACCACGTCAGGGGGCGGACTATGGCTACACCTTC
NA	TRBV5-1	NA	TRBJ1-2	CASSLERGDYGYTF	TGCGCCAGCAGCTTGGAGAGGGGAGACTATGGCTACACCTTC
TRBD1	TRBV30	NA	TRBJ1-1	CASWTGAMNTEAFF	TGTGCCTCGTGGACAGGGGCGATGAACACTGAAGCTTTCTTT
NA	TRBV11-2	NA	TRBJ2-7	CASSTPGTRSSYEQYF	TGTGCCAGCAGCACGCCCGGGACTCGATCTTCCTACGAGCAGTACTTC
NA	TRBV5-8	NA	TRBJ2-1	CASSLGHAAYNEQFF	TGTGCCAGCAGCTTGGGACACGCTGCCTACAATGAGCAGTTCTTC
NA	TRBV13	NA	TRBJ2-5	CASSLGLGGTQYF	TGTGCCAGCAGCTTAGGACTCGGGGGGACCCAGTACTTC
TRBD2	TRBV18	NA	TRBJ2-2	CASSPVAGGPDTGELFF	TGTGCCAGCTCACCGGTAGCGGGAGGGCCGGACACCGGGGAGCTGTTTTTT
TRBD2	TRBV4-1	NA	TRBJ2-7	CASSPGRAGYEQYF	TGCGCCAGCAGCCCCGGGAGGGCAGGCTACGAGCAGTACTTC
NA	TRBV18	NA	TRBJ2-7	CASSPSTSYEQYF	TGTGCCAGCTCACCGTCCACCTCCTACGAGCAGTACTTC
NA	TRBV12-5	NA	TRBJ1-3	CASGLVRRGGLFYSGNTIYF	TGTGCTAGTGGTTTGGTACGGAGGGGGGGACTTTTCTACTCTGGAAACACCATATATTTT
TRBD2	TRBV29-1	few	TRBJ2-1	CSTVGVVASGRDEQFF	TGCAGCACCGTCGGTGTGGTGGCTAGCGGGAGGGATGAGCAGTTCTTC